The 28 T cell receptor beta chains in this list originate from one sample, sequenced in a study of shared clonotypes between healthy human individuals. The assay was immunoSEQ multiplex PCR, and TCRdb's table has in-frame clones only and misses some. This table has over 2 million clones, about 95% appearing once. Terminally differentiated effector memory CD45RA+ cells were excluded by CCR7 positive selection of CD45RO-negative cells. Sequencing used naive CD8+ T cells sorted from blood. These receptors were taken from a man between 18 and 35 years old in good health.

This clone appeared a single time. This chain joins TRBV7-3 and TRBJ2-7; a possible D gene is TRBD1 (6 bases). Trimming left V 0 bases short and J 5 bases short, with 11 bases between. Germline assignment: CDR1 SGHTA and CDR2 FQGTGA. The CDR3 length is 14 residues. For the CDR3, the DNA is TGTGCCAGCAGCTTAACGGCAGGGGTGGACGAGCAGTACTTC. Protein: CASSLTAGVDEQYF.

A few counts support this clone. The chain has TRBV9 and TRBJ1-1; D gene uncertain. Trimming took 0 bases from V and 6 from J, leaving 9 bases between them. The CDR3 is 13 amino acids. Germline loops: CDR1 SGDLS, CDR2 YYNGEE. CDR3 DNA sequence: TGTGCCAGCAGCGTAGAGGCCTTGGCTGAAGCTTTCTTT. Protein product: CASSVEALAEAFF.

The chain has TRBV7-9 and TRBJ1-1, with a weak D call TRBD1 (5 bases). CDR3 size: 14 residues. V lost 7 bases and J 4 bases, leaving 16 bases between the germline ends. The V gene's germline CDR1 is SEHNR and CDR2 FQNEAQ (reference sequence). The CDR3 here is CASTQVGEGTEAFF. The CDR3 coding sequence is TGTGCCAGCACCCAAGTGGGGGAGGGCACTGAAGCTTTCTTT.

The chain couples TRBV19 to TRBJ1-6, with D possibly being TRBD1 (6 bases). The CDR3 is 14 amino acids. V lost 5 bases and J lost 7, with 12 bases in between. Per the germline V gene, CDR1 is LNHDA and CDR2 is SQIVND (reference sequence). The CDR3 loop is CASSDRYANSPLHF. DNA for the CDR3: TGTGCCAGTAGTGACAGGTACGCGAATTCACCCCTCCACTTT.

The V and J genes are TRBV19 and TRBJ1-5; D remains ambiguous. CDR1 LNHDA and CDR2 SQIVND come from the germline V gene (reference sequence). This CDR3 contains 16 residues. V dropped 2 bases and J dropped 6 bases, with 17 bases sitting between them. In DNA form, the CDR3 reads TGTGCCAGTAGTATAAGTGGCAGAGCCTGGCTTCAGCCCCAGCATTTT. This translates into CASSISGRAWLQPQHF.

The genes are TRBV7-2 and TRBJ2-3, with TRBD2 identical over 8 bases. Germline loops: CDR1 SGHTA, CDR2 FQGNSA. The V gene end was trimmed by 2 bases and the J gene end by 4 bases; junction bases not matched to a gene: 8. The CDR3 has 16 residues. CDR3 sequence (DNA): TGTGCCAGCAGCTTAAACGGGAGGGTAGGCTCAGATACGCAGTATTTT. Translated: CASSLNGRVGSDTQYF.

V gene TRBV11-2 combines with J gene TRBJ2-1; 10 bases line up with TRBD2. Per the germline V gene, CDR1 is SGHAT and CDR2 is FQNNGV. This CDR3 region has 18 residues. With V trimmed by 5 bases and J by 0 bases, 10 bases remained unmatched. CDR3 region: CASSLGTSAHISYNEQFF. The CDR3 bases are TGTGCCAGCAGCCTTGGGACTAGCGCCCACATCTCCTACAATGAGCAGTTCTTC.

The rearrangement uses TRBV4-3 and TRBJ1-5; D is uncertain. The CDR3 totals 15 residues. Germline V lookup: CDR1 LGHNA, CDR2 YSLEER. V shed 1 base and J shed 2 bases, with 9 bases lying between them. The CDR3: CASSQGRGGNQPQHF. The DNA for the CDR3 is TGCGCCAGCAGCCAAGGCCGGGGTGGCAATCAGCCCCAGCATTTT.

This clone was picked up one time. V usage is TRBV4-3 and J usage is TRBJ1-1; D may be TRBD1 (5 bases). Germline CDR1 is LGHNA and CDR2 is YSLEER. The length of the CDR3 is 14 residues. Trimming took 0 bases from V and 4 from J, leaving 9 bases between them. The CDR3, as DNA: TGCGCCAGCAGCCAAGAGGTCGGGGCCACTGAAGCTTTCTTT. Protein product: CASSQEVGATEAFF.

The sample holds one count of this clone. The chain couples TRBV30 to TRBJ2-3; 9 bases line up with TRBD2. J gave up 4 bases and V 5 bases, and 7 bases lay outside the gene matches. CDR3 length equals 14 residues. Germline V lookup: CDR1 GTSNPN, CDR2 SVGIG (reference sequence). The CDR3 reads CAWGVAGAPDTQYF. The CDR3 DNA reads as TGTGCCTGGGGAGTAGCGGGAGCACCAGATACGCAGTATTTT.

The gene calls are TRBV11-2 and TRBJ2-1; TRBD1 might be the D (6 bases). CDR1 is SGHAT and CDR2 is FQNNGV in the germline V gene. This CDR3 has 15 residues. The ends were cut back, 5 bases at V and 4 bases at J, with 15 bases in the middle. Here the CDR3 DNA reads TGTGCCAGCAGCGCCTATAGGACAGAGTACAATGAGCAGTTCTTC. Translating it yields CASSAYRTEYNEQFF. Looking up the rest from reference TRBV11-2 and TRBJ2-1 gives the full variable domain: EAGVAQSPRYKIIEKRQSVAFWCNPISGHATLYWYQQILGQGPKLLIQFQNNGVVDDSQLPKDRFSAERLKGVDSTLKIQPAKLEDSAVYLCASSAYRTEYNEQFFGPGTRLTVL.

As regards this clone: The same CDR3 can be traced to other DNA sequences in this sample. This chain connects TRBV11-2 to TRBJ2-7; D call uncertain. Germline CDR1 is SGHAT and CDR2 is FQNNGV. The V end was cut by 0 bases, the J end by 1 base, with 7 bases between. The CDR3 sequence is 14 residues long. The chain's CDR3 is CASSLDPGSYEQYF. The CDR3 DNA follows: TGTGCCAGCAGCTTAGATCCCGGATCCTACGAGCAGTACTTC.

This sequence joins TRBV27 and TRBJ2-7; D gene ambiguous. The CDR3 covers 13 residues. V lost 5 bases and J 0 bases, leaving 8 bases between the germline ends. The germline V gene encodes CDR1 MNHEY and CDR2 SMNVEV (reference sequence). The CDR3 DNA sequence: TGTGCCAGCAGTCCCTTCCTCTCCTACGAGCAGTACTTC. Translated: CASSPFLSYEQYF.

The chain employs TRBV28 and TRBJ1-1; D uncertain. Germline CDR1 and CDR2: MDHEN and SYDVKM. V was pared by 7 bases and J by 0 bases, with 12 bases between. The CDR3 totals 14 residues. The CDR3 reads CASTPPGVNTEAFF. In nucleotides, the CDR3 is TGTGCCAGCACTCCCCCGGGCGTGAACACTGAAGCTTTCTTT.

This chain's CDR3 is CASSLRQGTILYGYTF. The DNA of the CDR3 is TGTGCCAGCAGCTTACGACAGGGGACGATCCTGTATGGCTACACCTTC. This sequence joins TRBV7-9 and TRBJ1-2; 8 nucleotides match TRBD1. V was pared by 2 bases and J by 5 bases, with 10 bases of the junction left unmatched. This CDR3 is built from 16 residues. Germline loops: CDR1 SEHNR, CDR2 FQNEAQ (reference sequence).

The chain has TRBV28 and TRBJ1-1; a weak D match, TRBD1 (5 bases). Deletions cut 3 bases from V and 4 bases from J, with 12 bases between. Germline CDR1 is MDHEN and CDR2 is SYDVKM. The CDR3 totals 14 residues. CDR3 sequence: CASSFSGLGTEAFF. CDR3 bases: TGTGCCAGCAGTTTCTCGGGGCTAGGCACTGAAGCTTTCTTT.

The chain links TRBV9 to TRBJ1-4, with a weak D call TRBD1 (6 bases). The CDR3 has 12 amino acids. The germline V and J ends were trimmed by 3 bases and 10 bases, with 10 bases remaining between them. Per the germline V gene, CDR1 is SGDLS and CDR2 is YYNGEE. This chain's CDR3 is CASSAEGGKLFF. CDR3 sequence (DNA): TGTGCCAGCAGCGCGGAAGGGGGAAAACTGTTTTTT.

The gene calls are TRBV4-1 and TRBJ2-2, with unresolved D. Per the germline V gene, CDR1 is MGHRA and CDR2 is YSYEKL. There are 13 residues in the CDR3. Trimming stripped 8 bases from V and 7 bases from J, with 14 bases between. The CDR3 DNA follows: TGCGCCAGCCAGGACCTGGTTGGCGGGGAGCTGTTTTTT. Translating gives CASQDLVGGELFF.

The chain is built from TRBV7-9 and TRBJ2-3, with 8 bases that match TRBD2. Germline V gene data show CDR1 as SEHNR and CDR2 as FQNEAQ (reference sequence). CDR3 length: 15 residues. The ends lost 5 bases at V and 4 bases at J; junction bases unmatched: 8. CDR3 in DNA: TGTGCCAGCAGCCTCTTAGCGGGAACCTCAGATACGCAGTATTTT. It translates to CASSLLAGTSDTQYF. The entire variable domain, with the rest obtained from reference TRBV7-9 and TRBJ2-3, is as follows: DTGVSQNPRHKITKRGQNVTFRCDPISEHNRLYWYRQTLGQGPEFLTYFQNEAQLEKSRLLSDRFSAERPKGSFSTLEIQRTEQGDSAMYLCASSLLAGTSDTQYFGPGTRLTVL.

This clone was observed once. The chain carries TRBV16 and TRBJ1-1; D unclear. The CDR3 is made up of 14 amino acids. The V gene lost 0 bases and the J gene lost 8 bases, with 13 bases spanning the gap. CDR1 KGHSY and CDR2 FQNENV come from the germline V gene. The CDR3, as DNA: TGTGCCAGCAGCCAATCAGGGCCGTACGAGGAAGCTTTCTTT. This sequence encodes CASSQSGPYEEAFF.

V usage is TRBV27 and J usage is TRBJ2-3, with 13 bases fitting TRBD2. The V gene's germline CDR1 is MNHEY and CDR2 SMNVEV (reference sequence). The CDR3 length is 19 residues. The ends lost 4 bases at V and 3 bases at J; junction bases unmatched: 13. The CDR3 DNA reads as TGTGCCAGCAGTTCCCTAGAACTAGCGGGAGGGCCGTTGACAGATACGCAGTATTTT. It encodes CASSSLELAGGPLTDTQYF.

J is TRBJ2-7 and V is TRBV6-5, with 7 positions matching TRBD1. The CDR3 has 16 amino acids. CDR1 and CDR2 (germline): MNHEY, SVGAGI. Unmatched junction bases numbered 8, after V lost 0 bases and J lost 3 bases. The DNA for the CDR3 is TGTGCCAGCAGTTACTCGTACAGGGGAGCATACTACGAGCAGTACTTC. Its translation: CASSYSYRGAYYEQYF.

V and J are TRBV5-5 and TRBJ1-4, with 9 bases lining up with TRBD1. The CDR3 runs 13 residues. CDR1 SGHKS and CDR2 YYEKEE come from the germline V gene (reference sequence). V was clipped by 4 bases and J by 5 bases; unmatched bases: 0. The CDR3, as DNA: TGTGCCAGCAGCGGACAGGGGAATGAAAAACTGTTTTTT. Its translation: CASSGQGNEKLFF. Based on the CDR3 plus reference TRBV5-5 and TRBJ1-4, the full variable domain is DAGVTQSPTHLIKTRGQQVTLRCSPISGHKSVSWYQQVLGQGPQFIFQYYEKEERGRGNFPDRFSARQFPNYSSELNVNALLLGDSALYLCASSGQGNEKLFFGSGTQLSVL.

This sequence joins TRBV27 and TRBJ2-2, with TRBD2 matching 12 bases. CDR1 and CDR2 (germline): MNHEY, SMNVEV (reference sequence). This CDR3 region has 18 residues. V lost 2 bases, J lost 1 base, and 5 bases stayed unmatched. CDR3 residues: CASSLLAGGQGNTGELFF. CDR3 DNA: TGTGCCAGCAGTTTACTAGCGGGGGGGCAAGGGAACACCGGGGAGCTGTTTTTT.

The genes are TRBV2 and TRBJ2-3; D remains ambiguous. V lost 8 bases to trimming and J lost 3 bases, with 12 bases between them. CDR3 length equals 13 residues. In germline, CDR1 is SNHLY, CDR2 FYNNEI. CDR3 protein: CASLPPNTDTQYF. CDR3 DNA: TGTGCCAGCCTACCGCCGAATACAGATACGCAGTATTTT.

This chain connects TRBV12-5 to TRBJ2-6; no reliable D call. Deletions cut 6 bases from V and 4 bases from J, with 16 bases between. CDR3 length: 16 residues. Germline loops: CDR1 LGHNT, CDR2 FRNRAP. The CDR3 spells CASGLRIATGANVLTF. CDR3 bases: TGTGCTAGTGGCCTCCGGATTGCTACCGGGGCCAACGTCCTGACTTTC.

The gene calls are TRBV9 and TRBJ2-1; 7 bases are shared with TRBD1. Unmatched junction bases numbered 12, after V lost 3 bases and J lost 6 bases. The CDR3 runs 16 residues. Germline V CDR1 and CDR2: SGDLS, YYNGEE. The CDR3 sequence: CASSALGQSGGNEQFF. CDR3 DNA: TGTGCCAGCAGCGCGTTGGGACAGTCAGGAGGCAATGAGCAGTTCTTC.

V is TRBV11-2 and J is TRBJ2-7, with 11 bases aligning to TRBD2. Trimming removed 1 base from V and 3 bases from J; junction bases left unmatched: 2. The V gene's germline CDR1 is SGHAT and CDR2 FQNNGV. The CDR3 length is 15 residues. CDR3 in amino acids: CASSLVAGGHYEQYF. DNA of the CDR3: TGTGCCAGCAGCTTAGTAGCGGGAGGGCACTACGAGCAGTACTTC.